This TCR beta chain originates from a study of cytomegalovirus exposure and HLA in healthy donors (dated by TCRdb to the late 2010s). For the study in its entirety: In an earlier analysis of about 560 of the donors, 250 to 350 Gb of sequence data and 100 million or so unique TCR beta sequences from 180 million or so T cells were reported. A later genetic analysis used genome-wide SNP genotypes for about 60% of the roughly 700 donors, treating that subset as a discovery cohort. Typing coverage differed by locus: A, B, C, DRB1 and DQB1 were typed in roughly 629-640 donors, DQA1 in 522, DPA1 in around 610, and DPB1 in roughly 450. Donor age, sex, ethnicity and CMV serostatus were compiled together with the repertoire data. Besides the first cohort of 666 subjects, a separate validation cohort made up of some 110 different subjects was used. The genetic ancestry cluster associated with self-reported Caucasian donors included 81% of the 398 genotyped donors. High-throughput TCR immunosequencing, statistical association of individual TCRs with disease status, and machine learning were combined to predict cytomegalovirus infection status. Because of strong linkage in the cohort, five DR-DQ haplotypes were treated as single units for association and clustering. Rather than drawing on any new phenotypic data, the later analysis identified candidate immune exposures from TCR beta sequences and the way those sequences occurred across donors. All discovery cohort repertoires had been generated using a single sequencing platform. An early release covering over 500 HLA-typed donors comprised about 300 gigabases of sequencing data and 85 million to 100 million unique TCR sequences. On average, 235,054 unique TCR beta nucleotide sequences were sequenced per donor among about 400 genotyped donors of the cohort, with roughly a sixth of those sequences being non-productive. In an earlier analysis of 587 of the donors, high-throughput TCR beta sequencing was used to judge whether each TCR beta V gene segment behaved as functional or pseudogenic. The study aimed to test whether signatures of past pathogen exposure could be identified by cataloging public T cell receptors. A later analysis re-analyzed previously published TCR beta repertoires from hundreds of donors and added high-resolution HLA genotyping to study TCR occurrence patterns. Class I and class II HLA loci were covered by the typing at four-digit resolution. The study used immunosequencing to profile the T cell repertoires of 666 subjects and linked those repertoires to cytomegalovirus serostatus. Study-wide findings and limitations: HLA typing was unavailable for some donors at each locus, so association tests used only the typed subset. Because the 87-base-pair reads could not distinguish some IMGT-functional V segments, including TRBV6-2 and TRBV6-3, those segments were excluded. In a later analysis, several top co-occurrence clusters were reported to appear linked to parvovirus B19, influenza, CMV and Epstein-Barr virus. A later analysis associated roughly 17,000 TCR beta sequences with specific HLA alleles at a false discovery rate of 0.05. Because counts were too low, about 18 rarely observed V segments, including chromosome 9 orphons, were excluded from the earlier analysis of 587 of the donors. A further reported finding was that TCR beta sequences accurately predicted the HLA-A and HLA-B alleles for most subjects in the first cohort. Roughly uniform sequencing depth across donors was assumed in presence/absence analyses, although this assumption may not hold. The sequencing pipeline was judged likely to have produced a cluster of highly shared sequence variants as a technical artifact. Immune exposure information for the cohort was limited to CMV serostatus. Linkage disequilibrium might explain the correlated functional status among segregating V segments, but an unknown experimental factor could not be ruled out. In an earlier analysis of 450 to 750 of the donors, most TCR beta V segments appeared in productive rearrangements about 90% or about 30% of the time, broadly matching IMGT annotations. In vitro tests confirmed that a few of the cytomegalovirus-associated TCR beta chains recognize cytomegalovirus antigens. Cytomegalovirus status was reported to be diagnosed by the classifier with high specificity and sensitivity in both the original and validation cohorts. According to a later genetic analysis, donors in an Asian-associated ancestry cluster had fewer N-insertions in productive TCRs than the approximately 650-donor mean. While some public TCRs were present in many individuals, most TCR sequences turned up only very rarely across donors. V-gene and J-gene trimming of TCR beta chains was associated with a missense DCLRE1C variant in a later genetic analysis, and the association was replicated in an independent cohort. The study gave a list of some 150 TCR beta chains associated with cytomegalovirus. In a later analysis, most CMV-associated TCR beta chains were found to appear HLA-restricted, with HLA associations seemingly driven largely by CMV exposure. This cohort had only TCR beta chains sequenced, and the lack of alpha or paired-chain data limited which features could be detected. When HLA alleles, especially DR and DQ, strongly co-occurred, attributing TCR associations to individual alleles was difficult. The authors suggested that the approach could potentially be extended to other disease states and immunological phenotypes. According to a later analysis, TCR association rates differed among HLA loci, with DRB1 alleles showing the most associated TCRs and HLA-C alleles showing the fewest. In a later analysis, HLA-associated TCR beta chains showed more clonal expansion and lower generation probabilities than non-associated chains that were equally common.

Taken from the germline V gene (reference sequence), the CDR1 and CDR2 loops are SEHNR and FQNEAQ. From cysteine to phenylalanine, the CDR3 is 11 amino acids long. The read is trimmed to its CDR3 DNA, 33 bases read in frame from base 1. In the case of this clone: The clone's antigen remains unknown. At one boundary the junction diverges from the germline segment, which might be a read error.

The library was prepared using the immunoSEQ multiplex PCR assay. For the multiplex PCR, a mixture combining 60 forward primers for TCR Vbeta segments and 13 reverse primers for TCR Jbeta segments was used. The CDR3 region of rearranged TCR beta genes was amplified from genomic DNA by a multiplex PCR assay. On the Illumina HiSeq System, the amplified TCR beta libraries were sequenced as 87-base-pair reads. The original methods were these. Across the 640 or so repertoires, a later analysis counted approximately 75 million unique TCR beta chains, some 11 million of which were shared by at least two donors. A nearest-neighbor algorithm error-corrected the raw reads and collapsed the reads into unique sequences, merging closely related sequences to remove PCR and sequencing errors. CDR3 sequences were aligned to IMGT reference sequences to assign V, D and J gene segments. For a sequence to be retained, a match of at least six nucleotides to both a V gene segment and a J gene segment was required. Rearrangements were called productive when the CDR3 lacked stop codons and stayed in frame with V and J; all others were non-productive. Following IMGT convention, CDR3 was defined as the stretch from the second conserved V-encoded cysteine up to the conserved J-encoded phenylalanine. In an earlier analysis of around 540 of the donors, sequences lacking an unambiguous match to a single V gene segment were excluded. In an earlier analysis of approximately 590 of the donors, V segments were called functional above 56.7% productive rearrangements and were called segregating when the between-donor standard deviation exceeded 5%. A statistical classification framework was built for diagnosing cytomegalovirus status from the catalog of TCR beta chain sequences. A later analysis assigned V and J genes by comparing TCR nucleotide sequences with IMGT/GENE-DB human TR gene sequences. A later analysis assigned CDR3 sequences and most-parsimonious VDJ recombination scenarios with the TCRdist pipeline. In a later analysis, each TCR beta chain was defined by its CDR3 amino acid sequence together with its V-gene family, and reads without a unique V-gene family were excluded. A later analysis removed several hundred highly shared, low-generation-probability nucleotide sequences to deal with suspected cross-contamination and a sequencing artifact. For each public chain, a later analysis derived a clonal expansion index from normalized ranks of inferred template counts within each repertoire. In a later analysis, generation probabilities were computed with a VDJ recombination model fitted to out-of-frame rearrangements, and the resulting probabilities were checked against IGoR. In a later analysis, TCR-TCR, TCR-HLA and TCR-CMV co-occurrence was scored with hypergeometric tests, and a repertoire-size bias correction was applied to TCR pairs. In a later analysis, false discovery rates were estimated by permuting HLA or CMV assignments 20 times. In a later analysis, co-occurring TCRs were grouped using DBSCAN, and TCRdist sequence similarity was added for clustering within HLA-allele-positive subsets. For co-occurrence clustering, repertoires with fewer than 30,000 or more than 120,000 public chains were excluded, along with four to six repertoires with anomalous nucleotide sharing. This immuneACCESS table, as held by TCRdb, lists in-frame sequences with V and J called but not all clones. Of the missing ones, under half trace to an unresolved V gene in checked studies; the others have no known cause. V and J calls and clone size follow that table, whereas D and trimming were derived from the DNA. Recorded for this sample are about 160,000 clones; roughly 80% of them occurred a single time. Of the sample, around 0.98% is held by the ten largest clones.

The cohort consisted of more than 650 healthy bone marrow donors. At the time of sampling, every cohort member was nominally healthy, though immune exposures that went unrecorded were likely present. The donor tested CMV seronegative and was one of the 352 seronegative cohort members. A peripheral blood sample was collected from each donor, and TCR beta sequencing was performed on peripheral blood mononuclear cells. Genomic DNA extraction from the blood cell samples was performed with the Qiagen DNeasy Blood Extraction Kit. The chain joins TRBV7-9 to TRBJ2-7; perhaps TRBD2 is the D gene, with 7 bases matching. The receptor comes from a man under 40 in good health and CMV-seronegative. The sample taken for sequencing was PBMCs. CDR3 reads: CSSSQGGGAYF. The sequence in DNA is TGTTCCAGCAGCCAAGGTGGGGGGGCCTACTTC.